This passage covers 20 T cell receptor beta chains from one sample sequenced in a study of CD8+CD57+ T cells in acquired aplastic anemia. Profiling that covered TCR beta VDJ and CDR3 relied on genomic DNA as its template. A single record per CDR3 protein comes from TCRdb applying MiXCR to the reads. The table shows about 270,000 distinct CDR3 sequences, with 55% to 60% occurring only once. Input material: sorted CD4+, CD8+, or CD8+CD57+ T cells (not recorded which) from PBMCs. These receptors originate from a human donor with severe aplastic anemia or a healthy control (not recorded which).

V is TRBV19 and J is TRBJ2-4, with D unclear. The V end was cut by 8 bases, the J end by 6 bases, with 14 bases between. Germline CDR1 LNHDA, CDR2 SQIVND (reference sequence). The CDR3 spans 13 residues. CDR3 in DNA: TGTGCCAGTGGGCCCGGGTTGTCAAACATTCAGTACTTC. Amino acid sequence: CASGPGLSNIQYF. Complete variable domain (other parts from reference TRBV19 and TRBJ2-4): DGGITQSPKYLFRKEGQNVTLSCEQNLNHDAMYWYRQDPGQGLRLIYYSQIVNDFQKGDIAEGYSVSREKKESFPLTVTSAQKNPTAFYLCASGPGLSNIQYFGAGTRLSVL.

This clonotype was counted many times. The chain uses TRBV20-1 and TRBJ2-1; weak D call: TRBD2 (6 bases). V lost 2 bases and J 1 base, leaving 12 bases between the germline ends. There are 15 residues in the CDR3. Germline assignment: CDR1 DFQATT and CDR2 SNEGSKA (reference sequence). CDR3 bases: TGCAGTGCTAGAAGGGCGGGGTTGTCCTACAATGAGCAGTTCTTC. Translation gives CSARRAGLSYNEQFF.

The chain uses TRBV15 and TRBJ2-7; perhaps TRBD2 as D (6 bases). The CDR3 contains 14 residues. Germline-derived CDR1 and CDR2 are LNHNV and YYDKDF (reference sequence). The V and J ends lost 1 base and 6 bases respectively, with 13 bases between them. CDR3 sequence (DNA): TGTGCCACCAGCAGAGGTTTCGACGGGGGCGAGCAGTACTTC. Its translation is CATSRGFDGGEQYF.

The CDR3 DNA follows: TGCAGCGTTGAAGAGGGACTGTTATTATCCTACAATGAGCAGTTCTTC. Protein product: CSVEEGLLLSYNEQFF. The J gene is TRBJ2-1, the V gene TRBV29-1; a possible D gene is TRBD2 (6 bases). Trimming pared 0 bases from V and 1 base from J, leaving 13 bases between. This CDR3 has 16 amino acids. Germline loops: CDR1 SQVTM, CDR2 ANQGSEA.

This chain connects TRBV20-1 to TRBJ2-5; the match to TRBD1 covers 9 bases. This CDR3 region has 15 residues. Trimming took 3 bases from V and 5 from J; bases not matched to a gene: 10. The V gene's germline CDR1 is DFQATT and CDR2 SNEGSKA (reference sequence). The CDR3 DNA reads TGCAGTGCTAGGGGGGGGACAGGGATTGGGGAGACCCAGTACTTC. This translates into CSARGGTGIGETQYF.

V is TRBV9 and J is TRBJ2-3; D gene uncertain. V gave up 0 bases and J gave up 2 bases, with 10 bases separating them. CDR1 is SGDLS and CDR2 is YYNGEE in the germline V gene. The CDR3 consists of 15 residues. The CDR3 DNA sequence: TGTGCCAGCAGCGTAGAAAATGAGTTCACAGATACGCAGTATTTT. Amino acid sequence: CASSVENEFTDTQYF.

The chain is built from TRBV15 and TRBJ2-5; no reliable D call. V lost 0 bases, J lost 0 bases, and 2 bases lay in between. CDR3 length: 13 residues. The germline V gene encodes CDR1 LNHNV and CDR2 YYDKDF (reference sequence). The CDR3 region has the DNA TGTGCCACCAGCAGAGACAACCAAGAGACCCAGTACTTC. Its protein is CATSRDNQETQYF.

A note on this clonotype: This may be a read error: a much more frequent sequence differs by one nucleotide. The chain links TRBV2 to TRBJ1-6; TRBD1 agrees at 7 bases. Germline V gene sequence: CDR1 SNHLY, CDR2 FYNNEI. CDR3 length equals 13 residues. The CDR3 loop reads CASSWTGNSLLHF. The CDR3 region has the DNA TGTGCCAGCAGTTGGACAGGAAATTCACTCCTCCACTTT.

This clonotype has at least ten counts. The chain links TRBV5-5 to TRBJ1-1; D unclear. Germline CDR1 and CDR2: SGHKS and YYEKEE (reference sequence). The CDR3 runs to 15 residues. Trimming took off 0 bases at V and 2 bases at J, with 11 bases between the two ends. DNA for the CDR3: TGTGCCAGCAGCTTGGCGTTTACTCCTAACACTGAAGCTTTCTTT. Amino acid sequence: CASSLAFTPNTEAFF.

This clonotype was detected many times. The chain recombines TRBV20-1 with TRBJ2-7; 7 bases match TRBD1. V lost 3 bases and J lost 2; bases outside the gene matches: 4. The CDR3 contains 13 residues. Per the germline V gene, CDR1 is DFQATT and CDR2 is SNEGSKA (reference sequence). The CDR3 sequence: CSARDRRTYEQYF. CDR3 bases: TGCAGTGCTAGGGACAGGAGAACCTACGAGCAGTACTTC.

V and J are TRBV10-3 and TRBJ2-1; D not resolved. The DNA end lines up better with TRBJ2-7; the J call may be wrong. The length of the CDR3 is 13 residues. Germline V gene data show CDR1 as ENHRY and CDR2 as SYGVKD. CDR3 protein: CAITRGRIYEQYF. The CDR3 bases are TGTGCCATCACCAGAGGACGGATCTACGAGCAGTACTTC.

This clonotype showed up many times. The J gene is TRBJ1-2, the V gene TRBV20-1, with D uncertain. V was shortened by 1 base and J by 4 bases, with 10 bases between the two germline ends. This CDR3 spans 13 amino acids. Looked up from germline, CDR1 is DFQATT and CDR2 is SNEGSKA (reference sequence). The CDR3 sequence: CSARVDIGYGYTF. The CDR3 DNA is TGCAGTGCTAGAGTAGATATAGGCTATGGCTACACCTTC.

The V gene is TRBV10-3, the J gene TRBJ2-7, with D tentatively TRBD1 (6 bases). Trimming stripped 10 bases from V and 3 bases from J, with 16 bases between. The CDR3 contains 13 residues. Per the germline V gene, CDR1 is ENHRY and CDR2 is SYGVKD. CDR3 nucleotides: TGTGCCAGCATAACAGGGTGGAACTACGAGCAGTACTTC. Its translation: CASITGWNYEQYF.

This clonotype was seen a handful of times. The rearrangement joins TRBV7-9 to TRBJ2-5; tentatively, D is TRBD1 (5 bases). V lost 1 base and J 5 bases, leaving 8 bases between the germline ends. CDR1 is SEHNR and CDR2 is FQNEAQ in the germline V gene (reference sequence). The CDR3 runs to 13 residues. This CDR3 is CASSLEGWETQYF. The CDR3 nucleotides read TGTGCCAGCAGCTTAGAGGGGTGGGAGACCCAGTACTTC.

The count of this clonotype is one. The V and J genes are TRBV7-2 and TRBJ2-7; D is possibly TRBD2 (6 bases). With 3 bases removed from V and 7 bases from J, the gap between germline ends came to 16 bases. The CDR3 runs to 14 residues. Per germline, CDR1 SGHTA and CDR2 FQGNSA. The CDR3 nucleotides are TGTGCCAGCAGCTTTGGAGGGCCCTATCGGGAGCAGTACTTC. It encodes CASSFGGPYREQYF.

Only a few counts were recorded for this clonotype. The V call is TRBV25-1, the J call TRBJ2-3; D may correspond to TRBD1 or TRBD2 (5 bases each). This CDR3 is 14 amino acids long. The V end was cut by 2 bases, the J end by 5 bases, with 11 bases between. Germline CDR1 and CDR2: MGHDK and SYGVNS. The CDR3 DNA reads TGTGCCAGCAGTGAAATGGGGGAAGGAGATACGCAGTATTTT. It codes for CASSEMGEGDTQYF. The full variable domain, rest sourced from reference TRBV25-1 and TRBJ2-3, is EADIYQTPRYLVIGTGKKITLECSQTMGHDKMYWYQQDPGMELHLIHYSYGVNSTEKGDLSSESTVSRIRTEHFPLTLESARPSHTSQYLCASSEMGEGDTQYFGPGTRLTVL.

As for this clonotype: The CDR3 carries no conserved terminal phenylalanine or tryptophan, so it likely arises from a read error. This CDR3 reads CASSLDSGQGYEQYL. The DNA for the CDR3 is TGTGCCAGCAGCTTAGATTCAGGCCAAGGCTACGAGCAGTACCTC. This chain links TRBV7-2 with TRBJ2-7, with D uncertain. The V end lost 1 base, the J end lost 3 bases, and 13 bases lay between the germline ends. The germline V gene has CDR1 SGHTA and CDR2 FQGNSA. The CDR3 spans 15 residues.

The CDR3 protein is CASSQSRTSSEQYF. CDR3 in DNA: TGTGCCAGCAGCCAATCGCGGACTAGCTCTGAGCAGTATTTT. The chain combines TRBV7-2 with TRBJ2-3; TRBD2 matches at 8 bases. Germline CDR1 is SGHTA and CDR2 is FQGNSA. The CDR3 is 14 amino acids. With 5 bases clipped from V and 11 bases from J, the junction kept 12 bases outside the gene matches.

This chain links TRBV6-2 or TRBV6-3 with TRBJ2-5; D ambiguous. Germline lookup yields CDR1 MNHEY and CDR2 SVGEGT. V gave up 4 bases and J gave up 1 base, with 10 bases separating them. The CDR3 consists of 14 residues. The CDR3 region is CASSFYAAQETQYF. CDR3 nucleotide sequence: TGTGCCAGCAGTTTCTATGCGGCCCAAGAGACCCAGTACTTC.

The rearrangement uses TRBV24-1 and TRBJ1-1; D gene uncertain. The germline V gene encodes CDR1 KGHDR and CDR2 SFDVKD. Trimming pared 1 base from V and 3 bases from J, leaving 8 bases between. The CDR3 totals 14 residues. The CDR3 protein is CATSDFSGDTEAFF. CDR3 DNA sequence: TGTGCCACCAGTGATTTTAGCGGGGACACTGAAGCTTTCTTT.